The rows below give T cell receptor beta chains drawn from one sample of a study of blood T cell repertoires in COVID-19. Repertoires were generated with immunoSEQ multiplex PCR, while TCRdb's copy carries only in-frame clones and drops some. The sample records around 190,000 clones, 80% to 90% being singletons. Sequencing was carried out using peripheral blood. The receptor set was obtained from a man aged 50-60 years with active or convalescent COVID-19. Both conserved end residues are part of each CDR3. Each record gives: CDR3 protein, CDR3 DNA, J gene, clone size, D gene, V gene. A D gene is named only where the DNA matches it firmly. The listing skips clone size in some rows; elsewhere it reads once, few, many or a size class.

CDR3: CATSKRTGVTRF; DNA: TGTGCCACCAGCAAAAGGACAGGGGTTACCCGCTTC; J: TRBJ1-2; size: NA; D: TRBD1; V: TRBV15
CDR3: CASSLPGSYGYTF; DNA: TGTGCCAGCAGCTTACCGGGGTCCTATGGCTACACCTTC; J: TRBJ1-2; size: NA; D: NA; V: TRBV7-2
CDR3: CASRSSGSGDTQYF; DNA: TGCGCCAGCAGGTCATCGGGTTCCGGGGATACGCAGTATTTT; J: TRBJ2-3; size: NA; D: NA; V: TRBV5-1
CDR3: CASSRERNYGYTF; DNA: TGTGCCAGTAGCAGGGAACGGAACTATGGCTACACCTTC; J: TRBJ1-2; size: NA; D: NA; V: TRBV19
CDR3: CASSPLENEQFF; DNA: TGTGCCAGCAGTCCCCTAGAGAATGAGCAGTTCTTC; J: TRBJ2-1; size: NA; D: NA; V: TRBV6-2/TRBV6-3
CDR3: CSIVGGRGTYEQYF; DNA: TGCAGCATAGTGGGCGGGAGGGGGACCTACGAGCAGTACTTC; J: TRBJ2-7; size: NA; D: TRBD2; V: TRBV29-1
CDR3: CASSEQVWTEAFF; DNA: TGTGCCAGCAGTGAACAGGTTTGGACTGAAGCTTTCTTT; J: TRBJ1-1; size: once; D: NA; V: TRBV6-1
CDR3: CASSLGRVGEQYF; DNA: TGTGCCAGCAGCTTAGGCAGGGTCGGGGAGCAGTACTTC; J: TRBJ2-7; size: NA; D: NA; V: TRBV11-2
CDR3: CASRTEVGHEQYF; DNA: TGTGCCAGCAGGACGGAAGTTGGGCACGAGCAGTACTTC; J: TRBJ2-7; size: NA; D: NA; V: TRBV27
CDR3: CSARHPGGYTF; DNA: TGCAGTGCTCGCCACCCGGGAGGCTACACCTTC; J: TRBJ1-2; size: NA; D: NA; V: TRBV20-1
CDR3: CASSRPPRTGSEAFF; DNA: TGTGCCAGCAGCCGCCCTCCTAGGACAGGCTCTGAAGCTTTCTTT; J: TRBJ1-1; size: NA; D: TRBD1; V: TRBV6-5
CDR3: CASSVGAGANQPQHF; DNA: TGTGCCAGCAGCGTAGGGGCAGGGGCTAATCAGCCCCAGCATTTT; J: TRBJ1-5; size: once; D: NA; V: TRBV9
CDR3: CASSLDRATEAFF; DNA: TGTGCCAGCAGCTTGGACAGGGCCACTGAAGCTTTCTTT; J: TRBJ1-1; size: once; D: NA; V: TRBV5-4
CDR3: CASSLVQSITDTQYF; DNA: TGTGCCAGCAGCTTAGTACAGTCAATTACAGATACGCAGTATTTT; J: TRBJ2-3; size: NA; D: NA; V: TRBV11-2
CDR3: CASSSTGGFEPQHF; DNA: TGTGCCAGCAGTTCGACAGGGGGCTTTGAGCCCCAGCATTTT; J: TRBJ1-5; size: NA; D: TRBD1; V: TRBV6-5
CDR3: CASSLEEGNEQFF; DNA: TGTGCCAGCAGCTTAGAGGAGGGGAATGAGCAGTTCTTC; J: TRBJ2-1; size: NA; D: NA; V: TRBV7-6
CDR3: CASSIVPLQGNYGYTF; DNA: TGTGCCAGTAGTATAGTACCCCTACAGGGTAACTATGGCTACACCTTC; J: TRBJ1-2; size: NA; D: NA; V: TRBV19
CDR3: CASRKDIRSAKYF; DNA: TGTGCCAGCAGAAAGGACATCCGTTCCGCCAAGTACTTC; J: TRBJ2-5; size: NA; D: NA; V: TRBV2
CDR3: CASSGGGTNNEQFF; DNA: TGTGCCAGCTCAGGCGGGGGGACCAACAATGAGCAGTTCTTC; J: TRBJ2-1; size: NA; D: TRBD2; V: TRBV18
CDR3: CASSRQGGMNTEAFF; DNA: TGTGCCAGCAGCCGTCAGGGGGGCATGAACACTGAAGCTTTCTTT; J: TRBJ1-1; size: NA; D: TRBD1; V: TRBV14
CDR3: CASSLDYATNEKLFF; DNA: TGTGCCAGCAGCTTAGACTACGCAACTAATGAAAAACTGTTTTTT; J: TRBJ1-4; size: NA; D: NA; V: TRBV7-2
CDR3: CASSGTSGVEQFF; DNA: TGTGCCAGCAGTGGTACTAGCGGAGTTGAGCAGTTCTTC; J: TRBJ2-1; size: NA; D: TRBD2; V: TRBV2
CDR3: CASSLGTYGYTF; DNA: TGTGCCAGCAGTTTGGGGACATACGGCTACACCTTC; J: TRBJ1-2; size: NA; D: NA; V: TRBV28
CDR3: CASSPRSGRAFGQPQHF; DNA: TGTGCCAGCAGCCCGAGGTCAGGGAGGGCATTCGGTCAGCCCCAGCATTTT; J: TRBJ1-5; size: NA; D: NA; V: TRBV5-5
CDR3: CASNTGGAADTQYF; DNA: TGTGCCAGCAATACAGGGGGCGCAGCAGATACGCAGTATTTT; J: TRBJ2-3; size: few; D: TRBD1; V: TRBV6-6
CDR3: CASSGGANDYGYTF; DNA: TGTGCCAGCAGCGGAGGGGCAAATGACTATGGCTACACCTTC; J: TRBJ1-2; size: NA; D: NA; V: TRBV7-9
CDR3: CASSQGELGAHGELFF; DNA: TGCGCCAGCAGCCAAGGGGAGTTGGGGGCTCACGGGGAGCTGTTTTTT; J: TRBJ2-2; size: NA; D: NA; V: TRBV4-1
CDR3: CASSLVPGGQPQHF; DNA: TGCGCCAGCAGCTTGGTACCTGGAGGGCAGCCCCAGCATTTT; J: TRBJ1-5; size: NA; D: NA; V: TRBV5-1
CDR3: CASSQDDRGDTEAFF; DNA: TGTGCCAGCAGCCAAGATGACAGGGGGGACACTGAAGCTTTCTTT; J: TRBJ1-1; size: NA; D: TRBD1; V: TRBV4-2
CDR3: CASNSGRSADTQYF; DNA: TGTGCCAGTAACAGCGGGAGATCTGCCGATACGCAGTATTTT; J: TRBJ2-3; size: NA; D: TRBD2; V: TRBV19
CDR3: CASSYGFGGLNSGNTIYF; DNA: TGTGCCAGCAGTTACGGGTTCGGGGGACTCAACTCTGGAAACACCATATATTTT; J: TRBJ1-3; size: NA; D: NA; V: TRBV6-2/TRBV6-3
CDR3: CASSQPTTGNYEQYF; DNA: TGCGCCAGCAGCCAACCTACGACAGGGAACTACGAGCAGTACTTC; J: TRBJ2-7; size: NA; D: TRBD1; V: TRBV4-1
CDR3: CASRARLASSDTQYF; DNA: TGCGCCAGCAGGGCTCGACTAGCGTCTTCAGATACGCAGTATTTT; J: TRBJ2-3; size: few; D: TRBD2; V: TRBV5-1
CDR3: CASSLGVLNQQYF; DNA: TGTGCCAGCAGCTTAGGAGTCTTAAACCAGCAGTACTTC; J: TRBJ2-7; size: once; D: NA; V: TRBV7-9
CDR3: CASSLWRDHTDTQYF; DNA: TGTGCCAGCAGTTTATGGCGGGATCACACAGATACGCAGTATTTT; J: TRBJ2-3; size: NA; D: NA; V: TRBV28
CDR3: CASSRTGGNEKLFF; DNA: TGCGCCAGCAGCCGTACAGGGGGGAATGAAAAACTGTTTTTT; J: TRBJ1-4; size: once; D: TRBD1; V: TRBV4-3
CDR3: CASRSGTGKNEQFF; DNA: TGTGCCAGCAGGTCGGGGACAGGGAAGAATGAGCAGTTCTTC; J: TRBJ2-1; size: few; D: TRBD1; V: TRBV6-5
CDR3: CASSADRGDSPLHF; DNA: TGTGCCAGCAGCGCGGACAGGGGAGATTCACCCCTCCACTTT; J: TRBJ1-6; size: NA; D: TRBD1; V: TRBV9
CDR3: CASSLRLGTDTQYF; DNA: TGTGCCAGCAGCTTACGCCTAGGTACAGATACGCAGTATTTT; J: TRBJ2-3; size: few; D: NA; V: TRBV7-9
CDR3: CASSLQVMNTEAFF; DNA: TGCGCCAGCAGCTTACAGGTCATGAACACTGAAGCTTTCTTT; J: TRBJ1-1; size: NA; D: NA; V: TRBV5-1
CDR3: CASSLLLSYEQYF; DNA: TGTGCCAGCAGCTTACTCCTCTCCTACGAGCAGTACTTC; J: TRBJ2-7; size: NA; D: NA; V: TRBV11-2
CDR3: CATHLGQEAPFEAFF; DNA: TGTGCCACTCACCTGGGACAGGAAGCGCCGTTTGAAGCTTTCTTT; J: TRBJ1-1; size: NA; D: TRBD1; V: TRBV19
CDR3: CASSKDRANYGYTF; DNA: TGTGCCAGCAGCAAGGACAGGGCAAACTATGGCTACACCTTC; J: TRBJ1-2; size: NA; D: TRBD1; V: TRBV11-1